This entry is about one TCR beta chain. The CDR3 length is 15 residues. Germline V gene data show CDR1 as SGHRS and CDR2 as YFSETQ. This record belongs to a study of monozygotic twins with inflammatory bowel disease. TCRdb re-called the 5' RACE reads; every CDR3 protein appears as one record, without DNA. The sample data list 170,000 or so distinct CDR3 sequences. The receptor was isolated from a human donor with ulcerative colitis or Crohn's disease, or a healthy co-twin of an affected twin (not recorded which). The specimen was blood. This chain uses TRBV5-1 with TRBJ2-7; lacking DNA, the TRBD2 call made by TCRdb goes unchecked. CDR3 loop: CASSSSRGPSYEQYF.